Listed here are 16 T cell receptor beta chains from one sample, sequenced in a study of blood T cell repertoires in COVID-19. The method was immunoSEQ multiplex PCR; TCRdb's version includes in-frame clones alone and lacks a portion of them. The sample holds 200,000 to 250,000 clones, roughly nine tenths seen once. Sequenced input: peripheral blood. The receptor set was obtained from a man in his 60s with acute or convalescent COVID-19.

The CDR3 spells CASSQISVGPGYEQYF. The CDR3 bases are TGTGCCAGCAGTCAAATCTCCGTGGGGCCGGGCTACGAGCAGTACTTC. This rearrangement joins TRBV11-3 to TRBJ2-7, with D tentatively TRBD1 (5 bases). There are 16 residues in the CDR3. Germline CDR1 and CDR2: SGHNT and YENEEA. Between the trimmed V and J ends, which lost 6 bases and 3 bases, there was a span of 21 bases.

A few counts support this clone. This chain joins TRBV7-2 and TRBJ2-5; D may be TRBD1 (5 bases). V was cut by 1 base and J by 4 bases, with 16 bases left in between. The length of the CDR3 is 16 residues. Germline assignment: CDR1 SGHTA and CDR2 FQGNSA. The CDR3 region has the DNA TGTGCCAGCAGCTTAGGGTTTGGCAGGGTCGGAGAGACCCAGTACTTC. Protein: CASSLGFGRVGETQYF.

V and J are TRBV6-5 and TRBJ2-2; 10 positions match TRBD1. The CDR3 length is 16 residues. Trimming took 2 bases from V and 7 from J; bases not matched to a gene: 7. Germline assignment: CDR1 MNHEY and CDR2 SVGAGI. The CDR3 DNA reads as TGTGCCAGCAGTTACGGGACGACAGGGGGCGGCGGGGAGCTGTTTTTT. Translating gives CASSYGTTGGGGELFF.

The chain links TRBV5-1 to TRBJ2-1; perhaps TRBD1 as D (5 bases). V shed 2 bases and J shed 6 bases, with 15 bases lying between them. Germline V CDR1 and CDR2: SGHRS, YFSETQ. The CDR3 contains 15 residues. This CDR3 reads CASSLRQGFGNEQFF. CDR3 coding DNA: TGCGCCAGCAGCTTAAGGCAGGGATTTGGCAATGAGCAGTTCTTC.

This chain joins TRBV18 and TRBJ2-7, with TRBD1 matching 8 bases. This CDR3 spans 16 amino acids. Germline V CDR1 and CDR2: KGHSH, LQKENI. V shed 5 bases and J 4 bases; nucleotides not matched to a gene: 13. The DNA for the CDR3 is TGTGCCAGCTCATACTCGCAGGGGGCGAGTATATACGAGCAGTACTTC. Amino acids: CASSYSQGASIYEQYF.

The CDR3: CASSLARLETQYF. In DNA form, the CDR3 reads TGTGCCAGCAGCTTAGCCAGGCTAGAGACCCAGTACTTC. The chain carries TRBV11-3 and TRBJ2-5; D call uncertain. V was cut by 1 base and J by 4 bases, with 7 bases left in between. Germline CDR1 and CDR2: SGHNT and YENEEA. CDR3 length: 13 residues.

This clone is a singleton in its sample. This sequence joins TRBV27 and TRBJ1-1; TRBD1 matches 8 bases. Germline CDR1 reads MNHEY; CDR2 reads SMNVEV (reference sequence). The CDR3 length is 16 residues. J gave up 0 bases and V 6 bases, and 9 bases lay outside the gene matches. This chain's CDR3 is CASRQATGAMNTEAFF. The CDR3 nucleotides read TGTGCCAGCAGACAAGCGACAGGGGCGATGAACACTGAAGCTTTCTTT.

J is TRBJ1-2 and V is TRBV11-2; TRBD1 is a possible D gene (5 bases). This CDR3 comprises 13 residues. Germline loops: CDR1 SGHAT, CDR2 FQNNGV. The V gene lost 7 bases and the J gene lost 0 bases, with 9 bases spanning the gap. The CDR3 region has the DNA TGTGCCAGCAACCAGGGCGCTAACTATGGCTACACCTTC. It codes for CASNQGANYGYTF. Full variable domain (rest looked up from reference TRBV11-2 and TRBJ1-2): EAGVAQSPRYKIIEKRQSVAFWCNPISGHATLYWYQQILGQGPKLLIQFQNNGVVDDSQLPKDRFSAERLKGVDSTLKIQPAKLEDSAVYLCASNQGANYGYTFGSGTRLTVV.

Comments on this clone: Other DNA sequences in this specimen translate into the identical CDR3. The chain is built from TRBV9 and TRBJ2-7; 11 bases are shared with TRBD2. The CDR3 is 15 residues long. The V gene's germline CDR1 is SGDLS and CDR2 YYNGEE. Trimming cost V 3 bases and J 0 bases; bases outside gene matches: 2. For the CDR3, the DNA is TGTGCCAGCAGCGCGGGGACTAGCGGCTCCTACGAGCAGTACTTC. Protein: CASSAGTSGSYEQYF.

The chain carries TRBV2 and TRBJ2-2, with D possibly matching TRBD1 (6 bases). The V gene's germline CDR1 is SNHLY and CDR2 FYNNEI. The CDR3 length is 16 residues. V gave up 4 bases and J gave up 2 bases, with 14 bases separating them. The CDR3: CASSVVAGVNTGELFF. The CDR3 DNA is TGTGCCAGCAGTGTTGTGGCAGGGGTCAACACCGGGGAGCTGTTTTTT.

This sequence joins TRBV11-2 and TRBJ2-7; 7 bases match TRBD1. This CDR3 spans 13 amino acids. V lost 4 bases and J lost 7; bases outside the gene matches: 7. Germline V gene lookup returns CDR1 SGHAT and CDR2 FQNNGV. The CDR3 bases are TGTGCCAGCAGCTCAGGACAGGTGGGGGAGCAGTACTTC. It is translated as CASSSGQVGEQYF. Variable domain in full (rest from reference TRBV11-2 and TRBJ2-7): EAGVAQSPRYKIIEKRQSVAFWCNPISGHATLYWYQQILGQGPKLLIQFQNNGVVDDSQLPKDRFSAERLKGVDSTLKIQPAKLEDSAVYLCASSSGQVGEQYFGPGTRLTVT.

The chain couples TRBV9 to TRBJ2-3, with D possibly matching TRBD1 (6 bases). Trimming removed 0 bases at V and 5 bases at J, with 13 bases between. This CDR3 spans 15 amino acids. From germline, CDR1 is SGDLS and CDR2 YYNGEE. Written as DNA, the CDR3 is TGTGCCAGCAGCGTAGTCCCAGGGGCGGGAGATACGCAGTATTTT. It codes for CASSVVPGAGDTQYF.

This clone was seen a handful of times. The V and J genes are TRBV11-3 and TRBJ1-6; maybe TRBD1 (6 bases). The CDR3 is 16 residues long. V was trimmed by 4 bases and J by 4 bases, leaving 14 bases between them. Looked up from germline, CDR1 is SGHNT and CDR2 is YENEEA. In DNA form, the CDR3 reads TGTGCCAGCAGCTCTCGTGGGACACCTTATAATTCACCCCTCCACTTT. Amino acids: CASSSRGTPYNSPLHF. The full variable domain, rest sourced from reference TRBV11-3 and TRBJ1-6, is EAGVVQSPRYKIIEKKQPVAFWCNPISGHNTLYWYLQNLGQGPELLIRYENEEAVDDSQLPKDRFSAERLKGVDSTLKIQPAELGDSAVYLCASSSRGTPYNSPLHFGNGTRLTVT.

This rearrangement joins TRBV6-2 or TRBV6-3 to TRBJ1-4, with 7 bases aligning to TRBD1. J gave up 7 bases and V 6 bases, and 8 bases lay outside the gene matches. The CDR3 has 14 residues. The germline V gene has CDR1 MNHEY and CDR2 SVGEGT. The CDR3 loop reads CASSDGDSGEKLFF. The CDR3 bases are TGTGCCAGCAGCGACGGGGACAGCGGTGAAAAACTGTTTTTT.

The V gene is TRBV5-1, the J gene TRBJ1-4; D gene unclear. CDR3 length: 14 residues. Germline V gene sequence: CDR1 SGHRS, CDR2 YFSETQ. The V and J ends lost 7 bases and 3 bases respectively, with 13 bases between them. The CDR3 region is CASSSGRSNEKLFF. The CDR3 bases are TGCGCCAGCTCCTCGGGAAGATCTAATGAAAAACTGTTTTTT.

In its sample, this clone was seen a few times. This chain joins TRBV5-1 and TRBJ1-2; 10 positions agree with TRBD1. The CDR3 runs 13 residues. Germline CDR1 SGHRS, CDR2 YFSETQ. The junction had 3 bases not matched to a gene; V was cut back by 2 bases and J by 8 bases. CDR3 DNA: TGCGCCAGCAGCTTAGGGACAGGGGACGGCTACACCTTC. Its protein is CASSLGTGDGYTF. The full variable domain, its missing parts supplied by reference TRBV5-1 and TRBJ1-2, is KAGVTQTPRYLIKTRGQQVTLSCSPISGHRSVSWYQQTPGQGLQFLFEYFSETQRNKGNFPGRFSGRQFSNSRSEMNVSTLELGDSALYLCASSLGTGDGYTFGSGTRLTVV.